Sequencing of this T cell receptor (beta chain) was carried out in a study of T cell repertoires in cytomegalovirus infection. Study-level background: Peptides in the study included HLA-C-restricted and HLA-B-restricted CMV epitopes. Matching HLA type and CMV infection were both indicated by public TCR beta signatures. Findings of the study overall: CMV-specific HLA-C-restricted TCR beta clonotypes dominated the ex vivo response. CMV carriers with the relevant HLA were identified by cumulative public TCR beta family frequency.

TCRdb processed the reads anew with MiXCR; each CDR3 protein has one entry. This table has 110,000 to 150,000 distinct CDR3 sequences, approximately 30% appearing once. A remark on this clonotype: The antigen remains unidentified. An end of the junction differs from the germline gene, which may be a read error.

Germline lookup yields CDR1 SGHNT and CDR2 YYREEE (reference sequence). The CDR3 contains 16 residues. Sequenced material: CD8+ T cells from cultured PBMCs, taken from culture after CMV antigen stimulation. The chain is built from TRBV5-4 and TRBJ2-1; TRBD2 agrees at 7 bases. The receptor comes from a human donor in good health (CMV status not recorded). Some clones in this sample may be carry-over from other donors' samples. The CDR3 is CASNLESGGINNEQFF. The CDR3 coding sequence is TGTGCCAGCAACTTGGAGTCCGGGGGGATAAACAATGAGCAGTTCTTC.